This TCR beta chain was recorded in a study of blood T cell repertoires in COVID-19. This CDR3 spans 13 amino acids. Germline V gene lookup returns CDR1 SGHRS and CDR2 YFSETQ. Unmatched junction bases numbered 0, after V lost 5 bases and J lost 0 bases. Under the authors' procedure: From reference gene primer amplification, estimates of nucleated cell counts were derived. Sequencing used immunoSEQ multiplex PCR; TCRdb keeps in-frame clones, though not all of them. Clonal size and the V and J genes are those of that table, whereas D and trimming came from the DNA. The sample records over 80,000 clones, 79% being singletons.

This receptor was obtained from a woman older than 75 with active or convalescent COVID-19. The material sequenced was peripheral blood. V usage is TRBV5-1 and J usage is TRBJ2-3; 7 bases match TRBD2. The CDR3 coding sequence is TGCGCCAGCAGTAGCGGGAGCACAGATACGCAGTATTTT. It is translated as CASSSGSTDTQYF.